Listed below are T cell receptor beta chains from one sample, sequenced in a study of blood T cell repertoires in COVID-19. Sequencing used immunoSEQ multiplex PCR; TCRdb keeps in-frame clones, though not all of them. Of some 130,000 clones listed, 78% are singletons. Sequencing was carried out using peripheral blood. These receptors were collected from a man aged 60 to 75 who had recovered from COVID-19. CDR3s include the opening cysteine and the closing phenylalanine or tryptophan. The D gene is left open where the match is weak. Clone size is shown for a subset of rows, as once, few, many or a class of expanded clone.

V: TRBV14; size: -; D: -; J: TRBJ1-2; DNA: TGTGCCAGCAGCCAAGAAGGGGGTTGGGGTGGCTACACCTTC; CDR3: CASSQEGGWGGYTF
V: TRBV2; size: -; D: TRBD1; J: TRBJ1-5; DNA: TGTGCCAGCAGGCAAGGGACAGGGGGTCAGCCCCAGCATTTT; CDR3: CASRQGTGGQPQHF
V: TRBV2; size: -; D: -; J: TRBJ1-4; DNA: TGTGCCAGCAGTGTTCAGGGGCCGTATGAAAAACTGTTTTTT; CDR3: CASSVQGPYEKLFF
V: TRBV30; size: -; D: TRBD1; J: TRBJ2-7; DNA: TGTGCCTGGAGTGTACAGGGGCTAGACGAGCAGTACTTC; CDR3: CAWSVQGLDEQYF
V: TRBV4-2; size: -; D: -; J: TRBJ2-7; DNA: TGTGCCAGCAGCCTGCCACTAGTGGCCTACGAGCAGTACTTC; CDR3: CASSLPLVAYEQYF
V: TRBV3-1/TRBV3-2; size: once; D: -; J: TRBJ2-5; DNA: TGTGCCAGCAGCCACCCCGAGGTGGCGGGCTTCGTCCAAGAGACCCAGTACTTC; CDR3: CASSHPEVAGFVQETQYF
V: TRBV5-4; size: once; D: -; J: TRBJ2-7; DNA: TGTGCCAGCAGCCCCTCGGGGGAGCAGTACTTC; CDR3: CASSPSGEQYF
V: TRBV2; size: -; D: TRBD2; J: TRBJ2-1; DNA: TGTGCCAGCACCGAGGTGGTGGCGGGGCTAGCGGGACAGTTCTTC; CDR3: CASTEVVAGLAGQFF
V: TRBV6-2/TRBV6-3; size: -; D: TRBD1; J: TRBJ1-5; DNA: TGTGCCAGCAGCTGGGAGCCAGGGGGCGGTCAGCCCCAGCATTTT; CDR3: CASSWEPGGGQPQHF
V: TRBV5-4; size: -; D: TRBD1; J: TRBJ2-6; DNA: TGTGCCAGCAGCCCGGGGACAGGGGGATCTGGGGCCAACGTCCTGACTTTC; CDR3: CASSPGTGGSGANVLTF
V: TRBV25-1; size: once; D: -; J: TRBJ1-2; DNA: TGTGCCAGCAGTACCTCGTGGCGAGGGTTCGAGGGCTACACCTTC; CDR3: CASSTSWRGFEGYTF
V: TRBV5-1; size: -; D: TRBD1; J: TRBJ1-1; DNA: TGCGCCAGCAGCCTTACAGGGGGCACTGAAGCTTTCTTT; CDR3: CASSLTGGTEAFF
V: TRBV19; size: few; D: TRBD2; J: TRBJ2-2; DNA: TGTGCCAGTAGTACCCAGCTGGCTAGCGGGAGTCACGCGAACACCGGGGAGCTGTTTTTT; CDR3: CASSTQLASGSHANTGELFF
V: TRBV27; size: once; D: -; J: TRBJ1-5; DNA: TGTGCCAGCAGCCCACGGACAGCCTCTAATCAGCCCCAGCATTTT; CDR3: CASSPRTASNQPQHF
V: TRBV5-6; size: once; D: TRBD1; J: TRBJ2-7; DNA: TGTGCCAGCAGCGTCCCGGGACAGGGCTACGAGCAGTACTTC; CDR3: CASSVPGQGYEQYF
V: TRBV29-1; size: -; D: -; J: TRBJ2-2; DNA: TGCAGCGTTGAAGGGACTGTGAACACCGGGGAGCTGTTTTTT; CDR3: CSVEGTVNTGELFF
V: TRBV6-2/TRBV6-3; size: few; D: -; J: TRBJ2-2; DNA: TGTGCCAGCAGTTTCGGGATCCCCACCGGGGAGCTGTTTTTT; CDR3: CASSFGIPTGELFF
V: TRBV10-3; size: -; D: TRBD2; J: TRBJ2-5; DNA: TGTGCCGTGGGGGGGGGTGCCCGTCAAGAGACCCAGTACTTC; CDR3: CAVGGGARQETQYF
V: TRBV10-3; size: -; D: TRBD1; J: TRBJ1-5; DNA: TGTGCCATCAGTGAGTCAGGCAGGGGGAGTAATCAGCCCCAGCATTTT; CDR3: CAISESGRGSNQPQHF
V: TRBV4-3; size: -; D: -; J: TRBJ1-5; DNA: TGCGCCAGCAGCCAAGGTCCCGTGGGGGGATTGAATCAGCCCCAGCATTTT; CDR3: CASSQGPVGGLNQPQHF
V: TRBV5-1; size: -; D: -; J: TRBJ2-5; DNA: TGCGCCAGCAGCCAGAGGATGGGGGCTGCAGAGACCCAGTACTTC; CDR3: CASSQRMGAAETQYF
V: TRBV28; size: few; D: -; J: TRBJ2-2; DNA: TGTGCCAGCAGTTTATTCAGGGGCTTTGGTACCGGGGAGCTGTTTTTT; CDR3: CASSLFRGFGTGELFF
V: TRBV6-5; size: once; D: TRBD1; J: TRBJ2-3; DNA: TGTGCCAGCAGCCGGGACAGGACAGATACGCAGTATTTT; CDR3: CASSRDRTDTQYF
V: TRBV5-1; size: -; D: -; J: TRBJ2-7; DNA: TGCGCCAGCAGCTTAACAGGGTCCTACGAGCAGTACTTC; CDR3: CASSLTGSYEQYF
V: TRBV29-1; size: once; D: -; J: TRBJ2-7; DNA: TGCAGCGTCGGACAAGTCTCCTACGAGCAGTACTTC; CDR3: CSVGQVSYEQYF
V: TRBV5-1; size: -; D: -; J: TRBJ1-1; DNA: TGCGCCAGCAGCGTGAACAGGGTAAGCACTGAAGCTTTCTTT; CDR3: CASSVNRVSTEAFF
V: TRBV5-6; size: -; D: TRBD1; J: TRBJ1-2; DNA: TGTGCCAGCAGCATGACAGGGGGCAACTATGGCTACACCTTC; CDR3: CASSMTGGNYGYTF
V: TRBV6-5; size: -; D: -; J: TRBJ1-6; DNA: TGTGCCAGCAGTTCCTCCAGGGCTAATTCACCCCTCCACTTT; CDR3: CASSSSRANSPLHF
V: TRBV18; size: -; D: -; J: TRBJ2-5; DNA: TGTGCCAGCTCAATACAAGAGACCCAGTACTTC; CDR3: CASSIQETQYF
V: TRBV7-8; size: -; D: TRBD1; J: TRBJ1-1; DNA: TGTGCCAGCACCATTAGGAGGGGACAGGGGGGTAGGACTGAAGCTTTCTTT; CDR3: CASTIRRGQGGRTEAFF
V: TRBV6-2/TRBV6-3; size: once; D: TRBD2; J: TRBJ2-1; DNA: TGTGCCAGCAGTAACTCGGGACTAGCGGGGTGGCATGAGCAGTTCTTC; CDR3: CASSNSGLAGWHEQFF
V: TRBV7-2; size: -; D: -; J: TRBJ1-5; DNA: TGTGCCAGCAGCTCCCAGGGCCGGCAGCCCCAGCATTTT; CDR3: CASSSQGRQPQHF
V: TRBV3-1/TRBV3-2; size: -; D: -; J: TRBJ2-2; DNA: TGTGCCAGCAGCCAAGTCCTCACCGGGGAGCTGTTTTTT; CDR3: CASSQVLTGELFF
V: TRBV19; size: -; D: -; J: TRBJ2-7; DNA: TGTGCCAGTAGTATAACCCAGGGATCCTACGAGCAGTACTTC; CDR3: CASSITQGSYEQYF
V: TRBV28; size: -; D: TRBD2; J: TRBJ2-3; DNA: TGTGCCAGCAGTGGGGGACTAGCGGGAGAGGCAGATACGCAGTATTTT; CDR3: CASSGGLAGEADTQYF
V: TRBV19; size: once; D: -; J: TRBJ2-7; DNA: TGTGCCAGTAGTACCCACCCCACAGGGTCTGCGCAGTACTTC; CDR3: CASSTHPTGSAQYF
V: TRBV27; size: once; D: -; J: TRBJ1-4; DNA: TGTGCCAGCAGTTTATCATCGGGGGGAGCTGAAAAACTGTTTTTT; CDR3: CASSLSSGGAEKLFF
V: TRBV2; size: -; D: -; J: TRBJ2-1; DNA: TGTGCCAGTGCACGAGCGGGCACCTACAATGAGCAGTTCTTC; CDR3: CASARAGTYNEQFF
V: TRBV5-3; size: once; D: -; J: TRBJ1-1; DNA: TGTGCCAGAAGCTTGGAAAGGGGCGCTGACACTGAAGCTTTCTTT; CDR3: CARSLERGADTEAFF
V: TRBV3-1/TRBV3-2; size: -; D: -; J: TRBJ2-1; DNA: TGTGCCAGCAGCCACTTACTAGGACGAAATGAGCAGTTCTTC; CDR3: CASSHLLGRNEQFF
V: TRBV4-1; size: many; D: -; J: TRBJ1-5; DNA: TGCGCCAGCAGCCAAGGTTACCTCGGGACACTTAATCAGCCCCAGCATTTT; CDR3: CASSQGYLGTLNQPQHF
V: TRBV13; size: few; D: TRBD1; J: TRBJ2-3; DNA: TGTGCCAGCAGCCTAAGGACAGGGTTGGATACGCAGTATTTT; CDR3: CASSLRTGLDTQYF
V: TRBV2; size: -; D: -; J: TRBJ1-2; DNA: TGTGCCAGCAGTGTGGGACTCAACTATGGCTACACCTTC; CDR3: CASSVGLNYGYTF
V: TRBV14; size: -; D: -; J: TRBJ2-3; DNA: TGTGCCAGCAGCCAAGACTACACAGATACGCAGTATTTT; CDR3: CASSQDYTDTQYF
V: TRBV6-1; size: -; D: -; J: TRBJ2-2; DNA: TGTGCCAGCAGTGAATATCCGGGGTCCGGGGAGCTGTTTTTT; CDR3: CASSEYPGSGELFF
V: TRBV7-2; size: -; D: TRBD1; J: TRBJ2-2; DNA: TGTGCCGGCTCCTCCGGGACAGCGAACACCGGGGAGCTGTTTTTT; CDR3: CAGSSGTANTGELFF
V: TRBV7-2; size: -; D: -; J: TRBJ2-5; DNA: TGTGCCAGCAGCTTAGTTAGAACTCAAGAGACCCAGTACTTC; CDR3: CASSLVRTQETQYF
V: TRBV6-1; size: -; D: -; J: TRBJ1-6; DNA: TGTGCCAGCAGTGAAAGGGGTCTAAGAGAGGCCCTCCACTTT; CDR3: CASSERGLREALHF
V: TRBV5-6; size: -; D: TRBD2; J: TRBJ2-1; DNA: TGTGCCAGCAGCTTGGAACTAGCGGGTTCCTACAATGAGCAGTTCTTC; CDR3: CASSLELAGSYNEQFF
V: TRBV27; size: -; D: -; J: TRBJ1-5; DNA: TGTGCCAGCAGTCCTCGGGACTGGAATCAGCCCCAGCATTTT; CDR3: CASSPRDWNQPQHF
V: TRBV2; size: -; D: -; J: TRBJ1-3; DNA: TGTGCCAGCAGTGAAGCTTCTGGCAGGGGATCTGGAAACACCATATATTTT; CDR3: CASSEASGRGSGNTIYF